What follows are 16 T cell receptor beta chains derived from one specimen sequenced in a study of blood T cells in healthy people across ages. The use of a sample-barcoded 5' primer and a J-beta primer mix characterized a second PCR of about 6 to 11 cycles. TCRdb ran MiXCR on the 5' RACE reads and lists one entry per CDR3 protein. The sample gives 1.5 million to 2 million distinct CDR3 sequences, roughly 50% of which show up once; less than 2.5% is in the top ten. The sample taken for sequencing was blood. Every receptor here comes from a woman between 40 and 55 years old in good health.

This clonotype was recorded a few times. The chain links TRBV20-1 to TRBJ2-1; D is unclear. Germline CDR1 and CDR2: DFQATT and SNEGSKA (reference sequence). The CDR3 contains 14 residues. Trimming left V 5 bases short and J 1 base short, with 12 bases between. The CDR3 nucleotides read TGCAGTGCTCAAAGGGCAGCTTCCTACAATGAGCAGTTCTTC. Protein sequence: CSAQRAASYNEQFF.

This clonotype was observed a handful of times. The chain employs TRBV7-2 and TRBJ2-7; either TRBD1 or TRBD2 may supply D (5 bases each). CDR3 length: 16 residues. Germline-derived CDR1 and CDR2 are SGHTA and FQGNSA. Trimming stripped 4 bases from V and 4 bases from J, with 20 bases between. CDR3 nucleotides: TGTGCCAGCAGCTCCAGCCGGGACGAGAAGCCTTACGAGCAGTACTTC. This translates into CASSSSRDEKPYEQYF.

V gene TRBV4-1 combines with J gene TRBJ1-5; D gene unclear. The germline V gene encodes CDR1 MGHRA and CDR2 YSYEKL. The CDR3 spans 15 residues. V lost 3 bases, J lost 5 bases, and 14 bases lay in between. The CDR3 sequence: CASSQTKAWDQPQHF. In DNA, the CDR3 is TGCGCCAGCAGCCAGACTAAGGCTTGGGATCAGCCCCAGCATTTT.

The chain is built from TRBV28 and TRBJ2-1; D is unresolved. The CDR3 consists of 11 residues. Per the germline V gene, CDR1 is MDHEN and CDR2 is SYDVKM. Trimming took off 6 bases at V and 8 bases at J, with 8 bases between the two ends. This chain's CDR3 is CASREVYEQFF. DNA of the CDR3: TGTGCCAGCAGAGAGGTCTATGAGCAGTTCTTC.

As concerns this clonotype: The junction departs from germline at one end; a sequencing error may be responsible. CDR3 bases: TGTGCCAGCAGTTACGGGATTGGACGGGGGGGCAATGAGCTGTTCTTC. This codes for CASSYGIGRGGNELFF. The J gene is TRBJ2-1, the V gene TRBV6-5; 8 nucleotides agree with TRBD2. The CDR3 covers 16 residues. Germline loops: CDR1 MNHEY, CDR2 SVGAGI.

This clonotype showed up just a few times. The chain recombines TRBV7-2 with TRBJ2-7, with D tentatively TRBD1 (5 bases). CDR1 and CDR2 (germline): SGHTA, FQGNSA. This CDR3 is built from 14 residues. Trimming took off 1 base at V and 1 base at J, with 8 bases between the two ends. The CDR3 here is CASSLEQVSYEQYF. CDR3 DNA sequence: TGTGCCAGCAGCTTAGAACAGGTTTCCTACGAGCAGTACTTC.

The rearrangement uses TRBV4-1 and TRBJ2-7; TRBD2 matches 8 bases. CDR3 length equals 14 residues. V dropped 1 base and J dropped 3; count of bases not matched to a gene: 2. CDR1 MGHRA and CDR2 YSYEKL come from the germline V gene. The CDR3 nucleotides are TGCGCCAGCAGCCAAGCGGGAGGGCTCTACGAGCAGTACTTC. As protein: CASSQAGGLYEQYF.

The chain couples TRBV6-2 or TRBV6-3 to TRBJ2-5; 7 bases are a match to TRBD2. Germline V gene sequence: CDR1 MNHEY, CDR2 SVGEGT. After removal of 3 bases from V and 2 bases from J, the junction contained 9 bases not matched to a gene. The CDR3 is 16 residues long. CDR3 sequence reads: CASSYYGASGQETQYF. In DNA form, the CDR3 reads TGTGCCAGCAGTTATTATGGCGCTAGCGGACAAGAGACCCAGTACTTC.

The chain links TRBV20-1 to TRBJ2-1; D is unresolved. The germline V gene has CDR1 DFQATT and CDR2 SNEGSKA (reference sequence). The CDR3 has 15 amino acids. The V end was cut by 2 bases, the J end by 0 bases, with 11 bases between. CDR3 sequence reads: CSARSFKGSYNEQFF. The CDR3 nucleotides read TGCAGTGCTAGATCCTTTAAAGGCTCCTACAATGAGCAGTTCTTC.

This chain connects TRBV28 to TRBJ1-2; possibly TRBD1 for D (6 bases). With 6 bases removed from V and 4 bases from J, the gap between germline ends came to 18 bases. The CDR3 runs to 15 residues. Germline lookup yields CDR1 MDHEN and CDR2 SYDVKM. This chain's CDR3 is CASSLLQDRGYGYTF. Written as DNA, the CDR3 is TGTGCCAGCAGCCTACTCCAGGACAGAGGCTATGGCTACACCTTC.

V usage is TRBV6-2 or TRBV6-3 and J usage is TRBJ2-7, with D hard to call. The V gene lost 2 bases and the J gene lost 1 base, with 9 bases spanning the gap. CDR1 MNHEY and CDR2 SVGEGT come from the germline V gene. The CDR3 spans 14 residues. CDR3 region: CASSYRVGSYEQYF. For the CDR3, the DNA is TGTGCCAGCAGTTACAGGGTGGGTTCCTACGAGCAGTACTTC.

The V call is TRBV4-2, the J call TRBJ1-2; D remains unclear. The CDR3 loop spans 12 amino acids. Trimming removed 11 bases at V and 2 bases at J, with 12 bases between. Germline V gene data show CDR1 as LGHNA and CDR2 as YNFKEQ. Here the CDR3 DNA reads TGTGCCGTCGGAGAAGGCAACTATGGCTACACCTTC. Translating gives CAVGEGNYGYTF.

Written as DNA, the CDR3 is TGCAGCGTTGCTGAACAGGGGGCTAATTCACCCCTCCACTTT. Encoded protein: CSVAEQGANSPLHF. The chain couples TRBV29-1 to TRBJ1-6, with 9 bases that match TRBD1. The CDR3 runs 14 residues. J gave up 6 bases and V 4 bases, and 4 bases lay outside the gene matches. Germline loops: CDR1 SQVTM, CDR2 ANQGSEA. The variable domain in full, with the rest retrieved from reference TRBV29-1 and TRBJ1-6, is SAVISQKPSRDICQRGTSLTIQCQVDSQVTMMFWYRQQPGQSLTLIATANQGSEATYESGFVIDKFPISRPNLTFSTLTVSNMSPEDSSIYLCSVAEQGANSPLHFGNGTRLTVT.

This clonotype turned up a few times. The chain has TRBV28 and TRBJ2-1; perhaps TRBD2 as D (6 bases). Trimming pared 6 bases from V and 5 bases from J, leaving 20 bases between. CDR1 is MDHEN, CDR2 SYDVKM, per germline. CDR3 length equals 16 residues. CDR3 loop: CASRVRGTPVHNEQFF. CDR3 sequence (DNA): TGTGCCAGCAGGGTTCGTGGGACTCCGGTCCACAATGAGCAGTTCTTC.

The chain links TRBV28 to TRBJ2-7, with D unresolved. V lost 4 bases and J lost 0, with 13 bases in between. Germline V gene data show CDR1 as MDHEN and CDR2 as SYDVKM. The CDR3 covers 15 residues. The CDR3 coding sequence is TGTGCCAGCAGTTCGAAGGGATTTTACTCCTACGAGCAGTACTTC. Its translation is CASSSKGFYSYEQYF.

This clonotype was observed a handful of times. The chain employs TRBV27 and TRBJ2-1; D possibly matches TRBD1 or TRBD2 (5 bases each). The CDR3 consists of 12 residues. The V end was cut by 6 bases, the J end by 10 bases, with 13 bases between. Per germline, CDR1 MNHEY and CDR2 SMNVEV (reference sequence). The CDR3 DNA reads TGTGCCAGCAGCAAACCGGGACGAGAGCAGTTCTTC. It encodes CASSKPGREQFF.